The present T cell receptor (beta chain) was sequenced within a study of CD8 T cells in ankylosing spondylitis. The length of the CDR3 is 15 residues. The germline CDR1 and CDR2 sequences are MNHNS and SASEGT. V lost 6 bases to trimming and J lost 1 base; unmatched junction nucleotides: 8. TCRdb independently ran MiXCR on the 5' RACE reads; one entry per CDR3 protein. The sample consists of hundreds of thousands of distinct CDR3 sequences, 30% to 35% of them appearing once. The receptor was isolated from a male donor with ankylosing spondylitis or in good health (not recorded which). The rearrangement links TRBV6-1 to TRBJ2-5; 7 bases match TRBD1. The sample was blood, either unsorted or a sorted T cell fraction (not recorded which). The CDR3 spells CASRETGASQETQYF. The CDR3 DNA is TGTGCCAGCAGGGAAACAGGGGCCTCCCAAGAGACCCAGTACTTC.